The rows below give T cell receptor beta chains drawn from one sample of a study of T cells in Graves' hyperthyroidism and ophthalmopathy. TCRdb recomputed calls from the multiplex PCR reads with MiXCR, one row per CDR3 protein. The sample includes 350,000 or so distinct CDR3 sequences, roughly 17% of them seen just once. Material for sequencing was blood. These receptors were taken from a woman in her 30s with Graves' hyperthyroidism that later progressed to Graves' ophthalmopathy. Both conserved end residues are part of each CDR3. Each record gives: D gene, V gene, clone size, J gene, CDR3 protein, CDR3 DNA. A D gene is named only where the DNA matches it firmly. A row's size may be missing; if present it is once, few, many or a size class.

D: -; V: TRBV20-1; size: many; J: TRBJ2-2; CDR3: CSARKDTGELFF; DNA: TGCAGTGCTAGAAAGGACACCGGGGAGCTGTTTTTT
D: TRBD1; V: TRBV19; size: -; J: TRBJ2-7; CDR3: CASSGGTGAYEQYF; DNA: TGTGCCAGTAGTGGCGGGACAGGGGCCTACGAGCAGTACTTC
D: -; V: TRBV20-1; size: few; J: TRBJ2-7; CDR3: CSANGPDEQYF; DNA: TGCAGTGCCAACGGACCGGACGAGCAGTACTTC
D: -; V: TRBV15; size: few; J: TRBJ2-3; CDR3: CATSRDLTSYTQYF; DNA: TGTGCCACCAGCAGAGATCTGACCTCTTATACGCAGTATTTT
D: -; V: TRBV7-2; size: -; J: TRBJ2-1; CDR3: CASSQDLRGGVLGDEQFF; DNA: TGTGCCAGCAGCCAAGATCTGAGGGGGGGCGTTCTCGGGGATGAGCAGTTCTTC
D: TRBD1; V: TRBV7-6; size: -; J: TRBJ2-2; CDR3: CASSLGSGGDTGELFF; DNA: TGTGCCAGCAGCTTAGGGTCAGGGGGCGACACCGGGGAGCTGTTTTTT
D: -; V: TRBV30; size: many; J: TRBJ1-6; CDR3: CAWKAWGSPLHF; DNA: TGTGCCTGGAAGGCGTGGGGTTCACCCCTCCACTTT
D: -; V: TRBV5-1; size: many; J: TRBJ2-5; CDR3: CASSFTGETQYF; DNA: TGCGCCAGCAGCTTCACAGGAGAGACCCAGTACTTC
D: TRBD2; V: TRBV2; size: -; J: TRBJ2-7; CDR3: CASSGSSGYEQYF; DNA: TGTGCCAGCAGTGGGTCTAGCGGTTACGAGCAGTACTTC
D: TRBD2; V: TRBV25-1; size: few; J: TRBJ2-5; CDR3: CASSAGLAYQETQYF; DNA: TGTGCCAGCAGTGCCGGACTAGCGTACCAAGAGACCCAGTACTTC
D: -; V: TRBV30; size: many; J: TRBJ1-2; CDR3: CAWSEPQGPDYGYTF; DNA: TGTGCCTGGAGTGAGCCCCAGGGGCCCGACTATGGCTACACCTTC
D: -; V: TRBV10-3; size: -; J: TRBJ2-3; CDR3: CAISDAGKTDTQYF; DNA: TGTGCCATCAGTGACGCAGGGAAGACAGATACGCAGTATTTT
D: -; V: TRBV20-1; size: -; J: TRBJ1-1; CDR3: CSARDVAGATEAFF; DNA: TGCAGTGCTAGAGATGTTGCAGGGGCCACTGAAGCTTTCTTT
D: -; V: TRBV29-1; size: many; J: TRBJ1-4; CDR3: CSVASAGEKLFF; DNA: TGCAGCGTTGCGTCGGCGGGGGAAAAACTGTTTTTT
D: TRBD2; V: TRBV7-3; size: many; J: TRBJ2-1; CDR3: CASSLPGLACNEQFF; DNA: TGTGCCAGCAGCCTACCGGGACTAGCCTGCAATGAGCAGTTCTTC
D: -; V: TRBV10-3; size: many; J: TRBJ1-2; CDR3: CAISEANRDPNYGYTF; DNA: TGTGCCATCAGTGAGGCGAACAGGGACCCTAACTATGGCTACACCTTC
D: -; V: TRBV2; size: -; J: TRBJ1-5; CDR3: CASSKGQGSTDTQHF; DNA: TGTGCCAGCAGTAAAGGCCAGGGTAGCACAGATACGCAGCATTTT
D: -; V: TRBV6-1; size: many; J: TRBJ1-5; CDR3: CASSPGPPQPQHF; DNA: TGTGCCAGCAGTCCAGGTCCACCTCAGCCCCAGCATTTT
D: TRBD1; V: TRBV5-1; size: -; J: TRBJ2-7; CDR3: CASSWGQGLNEQYF; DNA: TGCGCCAGCAGCTGGGGACAGGGGTTAAACGAGCAGTACTTC
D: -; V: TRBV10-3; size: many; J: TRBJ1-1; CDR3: CAITAGIQGINTEAFF; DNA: TGTGCCATCACCGCTGGAATACAGGGTATCAACACTGAAGCTTTCTTT
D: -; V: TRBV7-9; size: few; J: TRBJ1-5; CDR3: CASSLAGGGSSRPQHF; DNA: TGTGCCAGCAGCTTAGCCGGCGGGGGGTCTAGTCGGCCCCAGCATTTT
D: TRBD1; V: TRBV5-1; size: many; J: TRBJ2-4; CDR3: CASSPGQGVYIQYF; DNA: TGCGCCAGCAGCCCCGGACAGGGGGTTTACATTCAGTACTTC